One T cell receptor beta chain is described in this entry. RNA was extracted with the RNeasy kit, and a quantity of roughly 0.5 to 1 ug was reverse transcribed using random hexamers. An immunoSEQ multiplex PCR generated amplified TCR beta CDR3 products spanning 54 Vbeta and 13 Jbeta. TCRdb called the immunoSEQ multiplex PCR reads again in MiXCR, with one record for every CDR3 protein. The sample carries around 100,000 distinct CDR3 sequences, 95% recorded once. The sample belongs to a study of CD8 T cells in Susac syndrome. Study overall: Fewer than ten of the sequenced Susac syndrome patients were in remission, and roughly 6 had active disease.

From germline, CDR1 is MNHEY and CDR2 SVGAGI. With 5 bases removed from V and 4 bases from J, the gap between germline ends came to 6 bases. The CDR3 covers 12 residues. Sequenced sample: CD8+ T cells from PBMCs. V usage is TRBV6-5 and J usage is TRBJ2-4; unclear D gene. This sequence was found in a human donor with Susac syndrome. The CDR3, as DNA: TGTGCCAGCAGTGGACCTAAAAACATTCAGTACTTC. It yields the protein CASSGPKNIQYF.